This T cell receptor (beta chain) is from a study of T cell changes during pregnancy in multiple sclerosis. Data came from immunoSEQ multiplex PCR; TCRdb stores just in-frame clones and leaves some out. The profile covers some 48,000 clones, with about 96% appearing a single time and 0.89% taken by the ten largest. The germline gives CDR1 SGHTA, CDR2 FQGNSA. With 7 bases removed from V and 2 bases from J, the gap between germline ends came to 9 bases. The length of the CDR3 is 13 residues. The TCR sequence derives from a female donor with multiple sclerosis, enrolled in a pregnancy study. The chain carries TRBV7-2 and TRBJ2-1; the D is unclear. Sequenced material: peripheral blood, taken in the second trimester of pregnancy. This CDR3 reads CASTSVPYNEQFF. CDR3 nucleotide sequence: TGTGCCAGCACCTCCGTCCCCTACAATGAGCAGTTCTTC.